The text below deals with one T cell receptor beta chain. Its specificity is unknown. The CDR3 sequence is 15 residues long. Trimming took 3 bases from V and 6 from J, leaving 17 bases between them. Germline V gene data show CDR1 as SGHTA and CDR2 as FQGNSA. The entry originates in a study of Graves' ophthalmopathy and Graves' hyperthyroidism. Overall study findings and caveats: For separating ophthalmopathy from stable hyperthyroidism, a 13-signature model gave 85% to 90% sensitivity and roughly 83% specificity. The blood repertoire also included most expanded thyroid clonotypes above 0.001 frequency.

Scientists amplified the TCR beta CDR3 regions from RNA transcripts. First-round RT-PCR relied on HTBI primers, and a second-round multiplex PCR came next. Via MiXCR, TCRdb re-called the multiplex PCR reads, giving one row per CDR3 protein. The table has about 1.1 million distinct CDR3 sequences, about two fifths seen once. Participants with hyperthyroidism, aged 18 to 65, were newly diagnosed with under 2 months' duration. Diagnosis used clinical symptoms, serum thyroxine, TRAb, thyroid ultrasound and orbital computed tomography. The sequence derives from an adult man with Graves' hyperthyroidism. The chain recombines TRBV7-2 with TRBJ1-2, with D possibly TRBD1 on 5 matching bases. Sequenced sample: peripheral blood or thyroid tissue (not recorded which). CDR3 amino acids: CASSLDALGDDGYTF. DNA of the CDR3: TGTGCCAGCAGCTTGGACGCCCTTGGGGACGATGGCTACACCTTC.